Listed below are T cell receptor beta chains from one sample, sequenced in a study of CD8+ T cells in alopecia areata. Produced via immunoSEQ multiplex PCR; TCRdb's table is partial and in-frame only. Among under 200,000 clones listed, around 60% were seen once. The sample was CD4+ T cells sorted from blood, taken at week 24, from a patient treated with tofacitinib. These receptors were obtained from a human donor with alopecia areata. CDR3s include the opening cysteine and the closing phenylalanine or tryptophan. D genes are given only for firm matches. A row's size may be missing; if present it is once, few, many or a size class.

CDR3,DNA,size,V,J,D
CASSLSLGIEQFF,TGCGCCAGCAGCTTGAGCCTCGGTATTGAGCAGTTCTTC,few,TRBV5-1,TRBJ2-1,.
CASSPRGGLTNEKLFF,TGTGCCAGCAGCCCACGAGGAGGGCTCACTAATGAAAAACTGTTTTTT,.,TRBV7-9,TRBJ1-4,.
CATRDSSREQYF,TGTGCCACTCGGGACAGCTCTAGGGAGCAGTACTTC,.,TRBV19,TRBJ2-7,TRBD1
CAWSVRGIGGQGGYTF,TGTGCCTGGAGTGTACGAGGAATCGGGGGGCAGGGTGGCTACACCTTC,.,TRBV30,TRBJ1-2,.
CASSEFLTTGFGYTF,TGTGCCAGCAGTGAATTTCTTACGACAGGGTTCGGCTACACCTTC,.,TRBV25-1,TRBJ1-2,TRBD1
CASSRQAQDNEQFF,TGTGCCAGCAGTCGACAGGCCCAAGACAATGAGCAGTTCTTC,few,TRBV9,TRBJ2-1,.
CASSDPYQGAQYF,TGTGCCAGCAGTGACCCGTACCAAGGGGCCCAGTACTTC,.,TRBV6-1,TRBJ2-5,.
CASTAWGHTQYF,TGTGCCAGCACCGCCTGGGGGCATACGCAGTATTTT,.,TRBV7-9,TRBJ2-3,.
CSVGGVTGELFF,TGCAGCGTCGGGGGAGTCACCGGGGAGCTGTTTTTT,.,TRBV29-1,TRBJ2-2,.
CSVSDSTEAFF,TGCAGCGTTTCTGACAGCACAGAAGCTTTCTTT,.,TRBV29-1,TRBJ1-1,.
CASSPDSYNEKLFF,TGTGCCAGCAGTCCCGACAGTTATAATGAAAAACTGTTTTTT,.,TRBV2,TRBJ1-4,.
CSVGQGGRDTEAFF,TGCAGCGTAGGACAGGGGGGTCGTGACACTGAAGCTTTCTTT,few,TRBV29-1,TRBJ1-1,TRBD1
CSANYRPQYF,TGCAGTGCAAACTACAGACCCCAGTACTTC,.,TRBV20-1,TRBJ2-5,.
CASSLGRQNTGELFF,TGTGCCAGCAGCTTAGGGCGGCAGAACACCGGGGAGCTGTTTTTT,.,TRBV7-2,TRBJ2-2,.
CASSFTRGADTQYF,TGTGCCAGCAGTTTTACTCGTGGGGCAGATACGCAGTATTTT,few,TRBV27,TRBJ2-3,.
CASSLGAVFRDRHTYEQYF,TGCGCCAGCAGCTTGGGTGCCGTGTTTCGGGACAGGCATACCTACGAGCAGTACTTC,.,TRBV5-1,TRBJ2-7,TRBD1
CASSPGTPVDKAFF,TGTGCCAGCTCACCTGGGACGCCAGTGGATAAGGCTTTCTTT,.,TRBV18,TRBJ1-1,.
CASSSPGQKMNTEAFF,TGTGCCAGCAGCTCTCCGGGACAGAAAATGAACACTGAAGCTTTCTTT,.,TRBV28,TRBJ1-1,TRBD1
CAWSEGGNTIYF,TGTGCCTGGAGTGAGGGTGGAAACACCATATATTTT,once,TRBV30,TRBJ1-3,.
CASSINTEAFF,TGTGCCAGCAGCATTAACACGGAAGCTTTCTTT,.,TRBV25-1,TRBJ1-1,.
CAWTGRGNQPQHF,TGTGCCTGGACGGGCAGGGGAAATCAGCCCCAGCATTTT,.,TRBV30,TRBJ1-5,.
CASSLGRGNNQPQHF,TGTGCCAGCAGCTTAGGACGTGGGAACAATCAGCCCCAGCATTTT,.,TRBV13,TRBJ1-5,.
CASSDGIGGELFF,TGTGCCAGCAGTGATGGTATTGGGGGGGAGCTGTTTTTT,.,TRBV25-1,TRBJ2-2,.
CASRESGLKGGEQYF,TGCGCCAGCAGGGAGTCGGGACTCAAGGGGGGCGAGCAGTACTTC,.,TRBV10-2,TRBJ2-7,.
CASSPIRASGYNEQFF,TGTGCCAGCAGCCCAATCCGTGCTAGCGGCTACAATGAGCAGTTCTTC,.,TRBV11-2,TRBJ2-1,TRBD2
CSVLSGNYGYTF,TGCAGCGTCTTATCAGGGAACTATGGCTACACCTTC,.,TRBV29-1,TRBJ1-2,.
CASSQTAQYQETQYF,TGCGCCAGCAGCCAAACAGCGCAGTACCAAGAGACCCAGTACTTC,.,TRBV4-1,TRBJ2-5,.
CSVEGQGGEKLFF,TGCAGCGTTGAGGGACAGGGGGGAGAAAAACTGTTTTTT,.,TRBV29-1,TRBJ1-4,TRBD1
CSVLFLHPGPGELFF,TGCAGCGTTTTATTTCTACACCCGGGGCCCGGGGAGCTGTTTTTT,.,TRBV29-1,TRBJ2-2,.
CAWSVRTNTEAFF,TGTGCCTGGAGTGTCAGGACGAACACTGAAGCTTTCTTT,few,TRBV30,TRBJ1-1,.
CASSPDWTLGNEQFF,TGCGCCAGCAGCCCGGACTGGACGCTAGGCAATGAGCAGTTCTTC,.,TRBV5-1,TRBJ2-1,.
CASSLGETQYF,TGTGCCAGCAGCCTGGGTGAGACCCAGTACTTC,.,TRBV4-2,TRBJ2-5,.
CASSIRDWDTGEQFF,TGTGCCAGCAGCATCCGGGACTGGGACACGGGTGAGCAGTTCTTC,.,TRBV7-9,TRBJ2-1,.
CASSQGDRGISPLHF,TGCGCCAGCAGCCAAGGGGACAGGGGAATTTCACCCCTCCACTTT,.,TRBV4-1,TRBJ1-6,TRBD1
CAWSVGQGYEQYF,TGTGCCTGGAGTGTAGGACAGGGCTACGAGCAGTACTTC,.,TRBV30,TRBJ2-7,TRBD1
CASRRGLAVLSAQYF,TGTGCCAGCAGAAGGGGACTAGCGGTGTTATCGGCCCAGTACTTC,.,TRBV28,TRBJ2-5,TRBD2
CASRPTPGELFF,TGTGCCAGCAGGCCGACTCCCGGGGAGCTGTTTTTT,.,TRBV11-2,TRBJ2-2,.
CAWSNNYGYTF,TGTGCCTGGAGCAATAACTATGGCTACACCTTC,few,TRBV30,TRBJ1-2,.
CAWSVDTQYF,TGTGCCTGGAGTGTCGATACGCAGTATTTT,few,TRBV30,TRBJ2-3,.
CASSQDSYGYTF,TGCGCCAGCAGCCAGGACAGCTATGGCTACACCTTC,once,TRBV5-1,TRBJ1-2,.
CASNRANRYGDEAFF,TGCGCCAGCAATAGGGCCAATCGGTACGGGGATGAAGCTTTCTTT,.,TRBV5-1,TRBJ1-1,.
CASKVTGTSREQFF,TGTGCCAGTAAGGTGACAGGGACTAGCCGAGAGCAGTTCTTC,few,TRBV19,TRBJ2-1,TRBD2